The rows below give T cell receptor beta chains drawn from one sample of a study of T-cell memory formation after mild COVID-19. TCRdb ran MiXCR on the 5' RACE reads and lists one entry per CDR3 protein. The sample lists 540,000 or so distinct CDR3 sequences, around 21% occurring once. The sample consisted of PBMCs or a T cell subset sorted from them (not recorded which). Receptors originate from an adult woman who had mild COVID-19 (a few samples of this study predate the infection). Cell type and time point are not known. CDR3s include the opening cysteine and the closing phenylalanine or tryptophan. D genes are given only for firm matches. Size is stated for part of the rows, as once, few or many counts, or as a class when the clone is expanded.

j_call v_call clone_size d_call cdr3_aa cdr3_nt
TRBJ2-7 TRBV20-1 - TRBD2 CSARDQRGSYEQYF TGCAGTGCTAGAGACCAGCGGGGGTCCTACGAGCAGTACTTC
TRBJ2-1 TRBV7-2 many TRBD2 CASSLDSLAGGYNEQFF TGTGCCAGCAGCTTAGATTCACTAGCGGGAGGGTACAATGAGCAGTTCTTC
TRBJ1-5 TRBV29-1 few TRBD1 CSVQTGGNQPQHF TGCAGCGTCCAGACAGGGGGGAATCAGCCCCAGCATTTT
TRBJ1-1 TRBV5-1 - - CASSFRGGKDEAFF TGCGCCAGCAGCTTTCGGGGGGGCAAAGATGAAGCTTTCTTT
TRBJ1-5 TRBV24-1 few TRBD1 CATSEAGTGGAGQPQHF TGTGCCACCAGTGAGGCCGGGACAGGGGGGGCAGGTCAGCCCCAGCATTTT
TRBJ1-1 TRBV24-1 - - CATSPGGLAEAFF TGTGCCACCAGTCCCGGAGGCCTAGCGGAAGCTTTCTTT
TRBJ1-4 TRBV4-1 - - CASSLIRGEGEKLFF TGCGCCAGCAGCCTCATCAGGGGAGAAGGTGAAAAACTGTTTTTT
TRBJ2-3 TRBV7-9 few - CASNFRTDTQYF TGTGCCAGCAACTTCCGGACAGATACGCAGTATTTT
TRBJ2-2 TRBV6-6 few TRBD2 CASRRRGDATGELFF TGTGCCAGCAGAAGGCGGGGGGATGCCACCGGGGAGCTGTTTTTT
TRBJ2-1 TRBV7-9 - - CASSLTSKQFF TGTGCCAGCAGCTTAACGTCCAAGCAGTTCTTC
TRBJ2-1 TRBV7-3 - - CASSLSGANSYNEQFF TGTGCCAGCAGCTTAAGCGGGGCAAACTCCTACAATGAGCAGTTCTTC
TRBJ2-3 TRBV7-3 many TRBD2 CASSPSSGSTDTQYF TGTGCCAGCAGCCCCTCTAGCGGGAGCACAGATACGCAGTATTTT
TRBJ2-5 TRBV7-9 - TRBD2 CASSLGTGLGQETQYF TGTGCCAGCAGCTTAGGTACGGGACTAGGACAAGAGACCCAGTACTTC
TRBJ2-3 TRBV9 - - CASSTRGDTDTQYF TGTGCCAGCAGCACCAGGGGGGACACAGATACGCAGTATTTT
TRBJ1-2 TRBV7-8 few - CASSYLSGPALF TGTGCCAGCAGCTACTTATCAGGGCCGGCCCTCTTC
TRBJ2-1 TRBV24-1 - - CATSDPGQEQFF TGTGCCACCAGTGACCCGGGCCAGGAGCAGTTCTTC
TRBJ1-2 TRBV29-1 few - CSVDPREGYTF TGCAGCGTTGATCCCAGAGAAGGCTACACCTTC